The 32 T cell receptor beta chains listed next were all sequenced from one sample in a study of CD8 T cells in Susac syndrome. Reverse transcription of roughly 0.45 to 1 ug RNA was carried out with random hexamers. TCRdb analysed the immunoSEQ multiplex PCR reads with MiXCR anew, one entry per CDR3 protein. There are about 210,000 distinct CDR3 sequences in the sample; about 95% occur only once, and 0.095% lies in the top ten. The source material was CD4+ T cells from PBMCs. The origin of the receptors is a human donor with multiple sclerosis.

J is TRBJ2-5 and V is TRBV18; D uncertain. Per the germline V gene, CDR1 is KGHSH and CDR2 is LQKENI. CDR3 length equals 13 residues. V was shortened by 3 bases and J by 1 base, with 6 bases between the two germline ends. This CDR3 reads CASSPDTQETQYF. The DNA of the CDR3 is TGTGCCAGCTCACCCGACACCCAAGAGACCCAGTACTTC.

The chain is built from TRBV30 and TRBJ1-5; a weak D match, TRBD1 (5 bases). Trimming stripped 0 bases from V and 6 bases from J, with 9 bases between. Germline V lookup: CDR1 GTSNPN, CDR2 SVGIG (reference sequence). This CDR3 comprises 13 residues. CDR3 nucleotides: TGTGCCTGGAGTGTCGGGGGGGGTCAGCCCCAGCATTTT. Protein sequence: CAWSVGGGQPQHF.

The CDR3 bases are TGCAGCGTTGGAAGGGCCGAAGAGACCCAGTACTTC. Translating gives CSVGRAEETQYF. This chain uses TRBV29-1 with TRBJ2-5, with unresolved D. Trimming stripped 4 bases from V and 3 bases from J, with 9 bases between. Germline V gene data show CDR1 as SQVTM and CDR2 as ANQGSEA. This CDR3 comprises 12 residues.

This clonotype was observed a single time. CDR3 in amino acids: CASSPGNGYSEAFF. In DNA form, the CDR3 reads TGTGCCAGCAGCCCGGGGAACGGGTACAGTGAAGCTTTCTTT. The chain uses TRBV3-1 and TRBJ1-1, with D uncertain. Germline V lookup: CDR1 LGHDT, CDR2 YNNKEL (reference sequence). The CDR3 sequence is 14 residues long. V dropped 4 bases and J dropped 7 bases, with 16 bases sitting between them. Combining the CDR3 with reference TRBV3-1 and TRBJ1-1 gives the whole variable domain DTAVSQTPKYLVTQMGNDKSIKCEQNLGHDTMYWYKQDSKKFLKIMFSYNNKELIINETVPNRFSPKSPDKAHLNLHINSLELGDSAVYFCASSPGNGYSEAFFGQGTRLTVV.

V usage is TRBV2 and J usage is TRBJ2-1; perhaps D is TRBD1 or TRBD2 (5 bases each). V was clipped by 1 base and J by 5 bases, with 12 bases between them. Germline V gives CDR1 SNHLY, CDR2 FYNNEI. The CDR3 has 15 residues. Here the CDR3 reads CASSEVGTPNNEQFF. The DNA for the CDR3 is TGTGCCAGCAGTGAAGTTGGGACGCCTAACAATGAGCAGTTCTTC.

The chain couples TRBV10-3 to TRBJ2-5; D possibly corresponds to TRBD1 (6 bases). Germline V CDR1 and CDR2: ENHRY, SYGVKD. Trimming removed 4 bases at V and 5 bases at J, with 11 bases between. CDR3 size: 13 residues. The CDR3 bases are TGTGCCATCAGTGTAGAGGACAGCGAGACCCAGTACTTC. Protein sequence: CAISVEDSETQYF.

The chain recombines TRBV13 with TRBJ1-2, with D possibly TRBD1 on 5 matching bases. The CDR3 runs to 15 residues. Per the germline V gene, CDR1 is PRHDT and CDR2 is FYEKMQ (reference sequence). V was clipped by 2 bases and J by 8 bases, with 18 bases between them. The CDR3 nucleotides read TGTGCCAGCAGCTTAAATCGGGTGAGCGGGGGAGGCTACACCTTC. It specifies CASSLNRVSGGGYTF.

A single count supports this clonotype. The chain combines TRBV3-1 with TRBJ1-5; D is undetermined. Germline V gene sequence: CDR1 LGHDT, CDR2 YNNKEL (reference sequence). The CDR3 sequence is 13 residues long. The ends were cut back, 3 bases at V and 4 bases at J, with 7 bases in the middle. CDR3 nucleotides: TGTGCCAGCAGCCACGGAGGAAATCAGCCCCAGCATTTT. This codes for CASSHGGNQPQHF.

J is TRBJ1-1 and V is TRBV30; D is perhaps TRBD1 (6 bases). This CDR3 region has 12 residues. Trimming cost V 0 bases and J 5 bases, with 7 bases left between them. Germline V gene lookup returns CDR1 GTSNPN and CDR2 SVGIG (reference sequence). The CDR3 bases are TGTGCCTGGAGTGTACAGGGTACTGAAGCTTTCTTT. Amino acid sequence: CAWSVQGTEAFF.

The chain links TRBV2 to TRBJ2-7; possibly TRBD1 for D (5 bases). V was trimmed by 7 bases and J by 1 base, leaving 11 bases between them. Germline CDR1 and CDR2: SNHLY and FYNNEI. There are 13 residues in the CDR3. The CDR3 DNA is TGTGCCAGCACTCGGACAAGGTCCTACGAGCAGTACTTC. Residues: CASTRTRSYEQYF.

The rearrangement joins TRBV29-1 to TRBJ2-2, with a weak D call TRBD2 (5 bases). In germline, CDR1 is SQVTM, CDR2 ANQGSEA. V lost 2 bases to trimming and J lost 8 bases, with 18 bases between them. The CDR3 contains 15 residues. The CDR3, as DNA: TGCAGCGTTGAAAGGGTCGAGACAACGGGGGGGGAGCTGTTTTTT. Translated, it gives CSVERVETTGGELFF.

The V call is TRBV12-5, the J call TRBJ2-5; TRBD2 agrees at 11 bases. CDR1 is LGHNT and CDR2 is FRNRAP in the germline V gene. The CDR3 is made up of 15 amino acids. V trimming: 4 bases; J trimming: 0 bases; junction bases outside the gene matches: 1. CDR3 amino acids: CASGSSGGYQETQYF. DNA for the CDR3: TGTGCTAGTGGTTCTAGCGGGGGGTACCAAGAGACCCAGTACTTC. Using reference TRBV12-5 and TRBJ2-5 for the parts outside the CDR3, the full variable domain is DARVTQTPRHKVTEMGQEVTMRCQPILGHNTVFWYRQTMMQGLELLAYFRNRAPLDDSGMPKDRFSAEMPDATLATLKIQPSEPRDSAVYFCASGSSGGYQETQYFGPGTRLLVL.

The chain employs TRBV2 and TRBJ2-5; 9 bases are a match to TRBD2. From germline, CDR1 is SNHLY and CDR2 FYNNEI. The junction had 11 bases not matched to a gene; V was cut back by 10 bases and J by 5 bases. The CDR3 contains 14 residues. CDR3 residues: CATPQGLAGETQYF. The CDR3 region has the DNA TGTGCCACCCCCCAGGGACTAGCCGGGGAGACCCAGTACTTC.

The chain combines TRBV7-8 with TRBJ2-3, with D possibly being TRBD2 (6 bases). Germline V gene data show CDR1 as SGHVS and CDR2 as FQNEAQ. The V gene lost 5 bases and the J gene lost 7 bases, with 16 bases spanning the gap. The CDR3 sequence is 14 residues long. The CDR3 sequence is CASSNRLVENTQYF. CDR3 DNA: TGTGCCAGCAGCAACAGACTAGTCGAAAATACGCAGTATTTT.

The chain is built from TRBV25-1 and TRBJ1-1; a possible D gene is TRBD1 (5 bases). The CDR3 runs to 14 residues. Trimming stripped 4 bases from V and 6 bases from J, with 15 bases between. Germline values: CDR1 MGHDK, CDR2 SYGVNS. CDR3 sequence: CASSVFGALAEAFF. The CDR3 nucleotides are TGTGCCAGCAGTGTATTCGGGGCGCTGGCTGAAGCTTTCTTT.

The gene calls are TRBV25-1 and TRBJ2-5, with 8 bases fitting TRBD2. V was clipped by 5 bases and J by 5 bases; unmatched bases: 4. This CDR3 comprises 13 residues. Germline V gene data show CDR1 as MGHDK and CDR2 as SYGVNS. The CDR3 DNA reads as TGTGCCAGCAGTAGGCCGGGGGGGGAGACCCAGTACTTC. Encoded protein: CASSRPGGETQYF. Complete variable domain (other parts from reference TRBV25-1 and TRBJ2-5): EADIYQTPRYLVIGTGKKITLECSQTMGHDKMYWYQQDPGMELHLIHYSYGVNSTEKGDLSSESTVSRIRTEHFPLTLESARPSHTSQYLCASSRPGGETQYFGPGTRLLVL.

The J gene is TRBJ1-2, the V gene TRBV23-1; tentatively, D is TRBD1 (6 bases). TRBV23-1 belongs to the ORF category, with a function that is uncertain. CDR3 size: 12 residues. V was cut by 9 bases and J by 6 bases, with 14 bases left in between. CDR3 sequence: CARGQPSNGYTF. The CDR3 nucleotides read TGCGCCAGAGGACAGCCCTCTAATGGCTACACCTTC.

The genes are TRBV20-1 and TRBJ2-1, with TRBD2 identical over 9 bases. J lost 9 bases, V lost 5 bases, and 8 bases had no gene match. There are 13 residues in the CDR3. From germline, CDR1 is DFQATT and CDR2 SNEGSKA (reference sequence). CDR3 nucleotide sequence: TGCAGTGCTCGTAGCGGGAGCCCGCGTGAGCAGTTCTTC. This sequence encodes CSARSGSPREQFF.

This chain's CDR3 is CSARDRQLVYEQYF. The CDR3 nucleotides are TGCAGTGCTAGAGATAGACAACTTGTATACGAGCAGTACTTC. The rearrangement links TRBV20-1 to TRBJ2-7, with D uncertain. The CDR3 extends over 14 amino acids. CDR1 DFQATT and CDR2 SNEGSKA come from the germline V gene (reference sequence). V lost 0 bases and J 4 bases, leaving 13 bases between the germline ends.

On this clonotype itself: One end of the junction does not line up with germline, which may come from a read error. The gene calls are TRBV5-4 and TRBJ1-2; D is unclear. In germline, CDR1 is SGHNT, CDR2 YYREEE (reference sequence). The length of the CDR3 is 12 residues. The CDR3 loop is CASSQDRLYPFF. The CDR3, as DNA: TGTGCCAGCAGCCAAGACCGGCTCTACCCCTTCTTC.

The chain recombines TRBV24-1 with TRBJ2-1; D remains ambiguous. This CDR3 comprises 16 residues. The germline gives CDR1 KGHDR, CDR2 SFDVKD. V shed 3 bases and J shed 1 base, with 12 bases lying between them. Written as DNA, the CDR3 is TGTGCCACCAGTGATGGTAGCTTAGGGTCCTACAATGAGCAGTTCTTC. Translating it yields CATSDGSLGSYNEQFF.

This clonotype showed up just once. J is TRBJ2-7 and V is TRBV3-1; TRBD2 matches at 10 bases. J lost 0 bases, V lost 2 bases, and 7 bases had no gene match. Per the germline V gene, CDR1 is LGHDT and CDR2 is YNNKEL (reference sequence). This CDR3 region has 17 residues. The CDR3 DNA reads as TGTGCCAGCAGCCAACTGATAGCGGGGGGCTACTCCTACGAGCAGTACTTC. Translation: CASSQLIAGGYSYEQYF.

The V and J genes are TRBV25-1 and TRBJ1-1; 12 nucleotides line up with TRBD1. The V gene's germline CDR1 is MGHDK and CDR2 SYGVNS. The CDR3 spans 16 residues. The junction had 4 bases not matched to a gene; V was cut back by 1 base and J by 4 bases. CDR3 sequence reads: CASSESGDRGLTEAFF. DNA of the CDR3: TGTGCCAGCAGTGAATCGGGGGACAGGGGGCTCACTGAAGCTTTCTTT.

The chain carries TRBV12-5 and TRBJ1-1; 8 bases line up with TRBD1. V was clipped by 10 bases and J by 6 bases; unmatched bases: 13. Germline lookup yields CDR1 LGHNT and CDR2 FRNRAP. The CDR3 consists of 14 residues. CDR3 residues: CATTLGQGVSEAFF. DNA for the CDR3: TGTGCTACCACACTAGGACAGGGTGTCTCTGAAGCTTTCTTT.

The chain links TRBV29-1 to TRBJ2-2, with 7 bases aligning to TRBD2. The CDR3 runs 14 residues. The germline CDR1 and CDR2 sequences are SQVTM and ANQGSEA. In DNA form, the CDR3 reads TGCAGTGGGATTCGGGGGGTGAACACCGGGGAGCTGTTTTTT. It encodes CSGIRGVNTGELFF.

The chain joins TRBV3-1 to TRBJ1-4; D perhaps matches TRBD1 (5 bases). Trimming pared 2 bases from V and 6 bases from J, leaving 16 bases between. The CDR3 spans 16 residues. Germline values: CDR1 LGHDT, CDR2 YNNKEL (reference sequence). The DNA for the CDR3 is TGTGCCAGCAGCCAACCGGGACTGATGAGGGATGAAAAACTGTTTTTT. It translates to CASSQPGLMRDEKLFF.

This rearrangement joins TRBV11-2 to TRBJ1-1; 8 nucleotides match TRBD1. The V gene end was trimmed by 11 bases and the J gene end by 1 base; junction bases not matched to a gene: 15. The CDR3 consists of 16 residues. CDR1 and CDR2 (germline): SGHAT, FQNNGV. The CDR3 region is CARGRQGSERNTEAFF. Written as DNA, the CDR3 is TGTGCCCGGGGGAGACAGGGGAGTGAGCGGAACACTGAAGCTTTCTTT.

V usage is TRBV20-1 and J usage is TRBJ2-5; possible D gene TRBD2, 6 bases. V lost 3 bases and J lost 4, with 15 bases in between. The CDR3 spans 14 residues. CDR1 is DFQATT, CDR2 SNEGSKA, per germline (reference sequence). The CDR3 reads CSASLPGGSETQYF. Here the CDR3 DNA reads TGCAGTGCTAGCCTCCCCGGGGGATCAGAGACCCAGTACTTC.

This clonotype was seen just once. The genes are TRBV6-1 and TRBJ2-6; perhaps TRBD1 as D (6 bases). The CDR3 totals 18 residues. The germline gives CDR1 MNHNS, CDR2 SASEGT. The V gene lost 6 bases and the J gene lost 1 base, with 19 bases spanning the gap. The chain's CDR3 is CASSPWQGLPSGANVLTF. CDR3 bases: TGTGCCAGCAGCCCCTGGCAGGGGTTGCCTTCTGGGGCCAACGTCCTGACTTTC.

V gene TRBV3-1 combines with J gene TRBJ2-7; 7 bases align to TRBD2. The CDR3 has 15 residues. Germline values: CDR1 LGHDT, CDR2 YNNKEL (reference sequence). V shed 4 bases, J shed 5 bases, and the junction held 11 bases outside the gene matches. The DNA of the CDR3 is TGTGCCAGCAGCCGCAAAGGCGGGAGTTTCGACGAGCAGTACTTC. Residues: CASSRKGGSFDEQYF.

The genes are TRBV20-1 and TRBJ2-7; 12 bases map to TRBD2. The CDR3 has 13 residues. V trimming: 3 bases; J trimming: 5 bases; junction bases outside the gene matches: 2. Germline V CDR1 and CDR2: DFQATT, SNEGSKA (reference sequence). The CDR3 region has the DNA TGCAGTGCTAGGACTAGCGGGAGTAACGAGCAGTACTTC. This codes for CSARTSGSNEQYF.

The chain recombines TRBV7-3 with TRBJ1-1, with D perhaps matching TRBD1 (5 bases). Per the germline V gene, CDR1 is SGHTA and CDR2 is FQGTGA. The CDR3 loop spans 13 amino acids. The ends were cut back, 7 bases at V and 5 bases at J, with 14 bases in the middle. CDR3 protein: CASIAQPGTEAFF. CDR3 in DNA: TGTGCCAGCATTGCCCAGCCAGGGACTGAAGCTTTCTTT.